One sample yielded the 8 T cell receptor beta chains listed below, sequenced in a study of blood T cell repertoires in COVID-19. Generated by immunoSEQ multiplex PCR, the TCRdb table keeps only in-frame clones and is missing some. The sample gives over 250,000 clones, about 89% of which show up once; 8.8% is in the top ten. The specimen sequenced was PBMCs or T cells enriched from blood (not recorded which). The receptors were gathered from a man between 35 and 55 years old who had recovered from COVID-19.

J is TRBJ2-3 and V is TRBV27, with a weak D call TRBD2 (5 bases). This CDR3 spans 14 amino acids. The germline V gene has CDR1 MNHEY and CDR2 SMNVEV (reference sequence). V gave up 2 bases and J gave up 1 base, with 7 bases separating them. CDR3 coding DNA: TGTGCCAGCAGTTTACGGGGTGGCACAGATACGCAGTATTTT. Protein product: CASSLRGGTDTQYF.

The V call is TRBV24-1, the J call TRBJ2-1, with D perhaps TRBD1 (6 bases). The germline V gene encodes CDR1 KGHDR and CDR2 SFDVKD. CDR3 length: 15 residues. Trimming took 3 bases from V and 8 from J, leaving 16 bases between them. CDR3 amino acids: CATSDSYMGAHEQFF. CDR3 DNA sequence: TGTGCCACCAGTGATAGCTATATGGGGGCCCATGAGCAGTTCTTC.

This sequence joins TRBV18 and TRBJ1-3; D not certain. Between the trimmed V and J ends, which lost 2 bases and 0 bases, there was a span of 14 bases. Germline V gene data show CDR1 as KGHSH and CDR2 as LQKENI. The CDR3 consists of 17 residues. CDR3: CASSPLSAGLSGNTIYF. CDR3 nucleotides: TGTGCCAGCTCACCATTGTCGGCAGGCCTCTCTGGAAACACCATATATTTT.

The chain carries TRBV5-1 and TRBJ1-5; 7 bases line up with TRBD1. Per germline, CDR1 SGHRS and CDR2 YFSETQ. Losses at the gene ends were 4 bases for V and 1 base for J; bases not matched to a gene: 2. The CDR3 contains 14 residues. Here the CDR3 reads CASSPGGSNQPQHF. The CDR3 DNA sequence: TGCGCCAGCAGCCCAGGGGGAAGCAATCAGCCCCAGCATTTT.

The V call is TRBV5-5, the J call TRBJ2-7; 13 nucleotides align to TRBD2. This CDR3 is built from 17 residues. Unmatched junction bases numbered 12, after V lost 2 bases and J lost 7 bases. Germline-derived CDR1 and CDR2 are SGHKS and YYEKEE (reference sequence). The CDR3 DNA follows: TGTGCCAGCAGCTTAAACAAACTAGCGGGGGGGCCTGGGGAGCAGTACTTC. This codes for CASSLNKLAGGPGEQYF.

The rearrangement links TRBV10-3 to TRBJ2-7, with TRBD2 as a possible D gene (6 bases). CDR3 length equals 11 residues. V gave up 6 bases and J gave up 7 bases, with 10 bases separating them. Germline CDR1 ENHRY, CDR2 SYGVKD. The CDR3 reads CAIREGREQYF. The DNA of the CDR3 is TGTGCCATCAGAGAAGGGAGGGAGCAGTACTTC.

This chain connects TRBV7-8 to TRBJ1-2; 9 bases are shared with TRBD1. Germline V gene lookup returns CDR1 SGHVS and CDR2 FQNEAQ. The CDR3 is 15 amino acids. With 2 bases clipped from V and 1 base from J, the junction kept 2 bases outside the gene matches. CDR3 DNA: TGTGCCAGCAGCTTAAACAGGGGGCTTAACTATGGCTACACCTTC. This encodes CASSLNRGLNYGYTF.

This sequence joins TRBV5-1 and TRBJ2-1; the match to TRBD2 covers 12 bases. The CDR3 is 14 residues long. Trimming at V came to 7 bases and at J to 7 bases, leaving 6 bases not matched to a gene. Per germline, CDR1 SGHRS and CDR2 YFSETQ. CDR3 residues: CASRSSGGANEQFF. DNA of the CDR3: TGCGCCAGCCGATCTAGCGGGGGGGCAAATGAGCAGTTCTTC.